Presented here are 32 T cell receptor beta chains from one specimen sequenced in a study of shared clonotypes between healthy human individuals. TCRdb's copy holds only in-frame clones and misses some; the assay was immunoSEQ multiplex PCR. The profile covers roughly 500,000 clones, with 79% appearing a single time and 10% to 15% taken by the ten largest. Sequenced: PBMCs. The source of these receptors is a woman aged 35 to 49 in good health. Some clones in this sample may be carry-over from other donors' samples.

V is TRBV29-1 and J is TRBJ2-1; tentatively, D is TRBD1 or TRBD2 (6 bases each). V shed 4 bases and J shed 6 bases, with 13 bases lying between them. This CDR3 region has 13 residues. Germline loops: CDR1 SQVTM, CDR2 ANQGSEA. For the CDR3, the DNA is TGCAGCGTTGCTCAGGGGCGGGGCAATGAGCAGTTCTTC. Its protein is CSVAQGRGNEQFF.

The chain combines TRBV7-2 with TRBJ1-2; D gene unclear. V lost 4 bases, J lost 3 bases, and 9 bases lay in between. The CDR3 is made up of 13 amino acids. Germline V gene data show CDR1 as SGHTA and CDR2 as FQGNSA. As DNA, the CDR3 is TGTGCCAGCAGCTCCCAGGCGTACTATGGCTACACCTTC. Translated, it gives CASSSQAYYGYTF.

The chain combines TRBV5-1 with TRBJ2-1; TRBD2 aligns across 10 bases. The CDR3 spans 15 residues. CDR1 SGHRS and CDR2 YFSETQ come from the germline V gene. The V gene end was trimmed by 4 bases and the J gene end by 4 bases; junction bases not matched to a gene: 5. CDR3: CASSPASGRYNEQFF. CDR3 DNA: TGCGCCAGCAGCCCTGCTAGCGGGAGATACAATGAGCAGTTCTTC.

This chain joins TRBV4-1 and TRBJ2-7; weak D call: TRBD1 (5 bases). Between the trimmed V and J ends, which lost 4 bases and 5 bases, there was a span of 24 bases. The CDR3 has 17 residues. CDR1 MGHRA and CDR2 YSYEKL come from the germline V gene. The CDR3 DNA reads TGCGCCAGCAGCCGGCTACCTCCAGGGTTCGATCCGGACGAGCAGTACTTC. Translated, it gives CASSRLPPGFDPDEQYF.

The chain links TRBV19 to TRBJ1-5; D uncertain. The CDR3 sequence is 13 residues long. Germline CDR1 is LNHDA and CDR2 is SQIVND (reference sequence). V lost 5 bases to trimming and J lost 3 bases, with 8 bases between them. CDR3 bases: TGTGCCAGTAGTCGGGGTCCCAATCAGCCCCAGCATTTT. It yields the protein CASSRGPNQPQHF. Supplemented by reference TRBV19 and TRBJ1-5, the full variable domain reads DGGITQSPKYLFRKEGQNVTLSCEQNLNHDAMYWYRQDPGQGLRLIYYSQIVNDFQKGDIAEGYSVSREKKESFPLTVTSAQKNPTAFYLCASSRGPNQPQHFGDGTRLSIL.

The rearrangement uses TRBV9 and TRBJ2-7, with D possibly TRBD1 on 5 matching bases. The CDR3 extends over 14 amino acids. CDR1 is SGDLS, CDR2 YYNGEE, per germline. V was pared by 0 bases and J by 2 bases, with 9 bases between. CDR3 residues: CASSVANRPYEQYF. CDR3 bases: TGTGCCAGCAGCGTAGCTAACAGGCCCTACGAGCAGTACTTC. Drawing the rest from reference TRBV9 and TRBJ2-7, the complete variable domain is DSGVTQTPKHLITATGQRVTLRCSPRSGDLSVYWYQQSLDQGLQFLIQYYNGEERAKGNILERFSAQQFPDLHSELNLSSLELGDSALYFCASSVANRPYEQYFGPGTRLTVT.

Concerning this clone: This may come from a read error, since a much larger clone is one base off. The sample contains more than one DNA sequence encoding this CDR3. V and J are TRBV27 and TRBJ2-7; 10 bases map to TRBD2. Germline V gene data show CDR1 as MNHEY and CDR2 as SMNVEV (reference sequence). There are 15 residues in the CDR3. The CDR3: CASSSPGLAAYEQYF. DNA of the CDR3: TGCGCCAGCAGTTCTCCCGGACTAGCGGCTTACGAGCAGTACTTC.

DNA of the CDR3: TGTGCCACCAGCAGAACCCTGGATAATGAGCAGTTCTTC. Translating gives CATSRTLDNEQFF. This chain links TRBV15 with TRBJ2-1; D unclear. Between the trimmed V and J ends, which lost 2 bases and 7 bases, there was a span of 9 bases. The CDR3 is made up of 13 amino acids. Germline CDR1 LNHNV, CDR2 YYDKDF (reference sequence).

The rearrangement uses TRBV5-1 and TRBJ1-1; tentative D call: TRBD1 (6 bases). The V end was cut by 4 bases, the J end by 4 bases, with 14 bases between. Germline V CDR1 and CDR2: SGHRS, YFSETQ. The CDR3 loop spans 14 amino acids. The CDR3 DNA reads TGCGCCAGCAGCCTATCGGGAGGGGGCACTGAAGCTTTCTTT. This sequence encodes CASSLSGGGTEAFF.

V and J are TRBV2 and TRBJ2-7, with 9 positions matching TRBD2. Trimming took 7 bases from V and 4 from J; bases not matched to a gene: 11. The germline gives CDR1 SNHLY, CDR2 FYNNEI. This CDR3 is built from 15 residues. The CDR3 here is CASNPAGGLTYEQYF. DNA of the CDR3: TGTGCCAGCAATCCAGCGGGAGGACTGACATACGAGCAGTACTTC.

The chain joins TRBV28 to TRBJ2-3; 8 bases map to TRBD1. With V trimmed by 5 bases and J by 4 bases, 8 bases remained unmatched. The CDR3 has 15 amino acids. Per germline, CDR1 MDHEN and CDR2 SYDVKM. The DNA for the CDR3 is TGTGCCAGCAGTATCGGACAGGGAGTCGCAGATACGCAGTATTTT. It specifies CASSIGQGVADTQYF.

This clone was detected a few times. The V gene is TRBV9, the J gene TRBJ1-5, with D maybe TRBD1 (5 bases). The CDR3 consists of 15 residues. Trimming stripped 0 bases from V and 1 base from J, with 8 bases between. Germline-derived CDR1 and CDR2 are SGDLS and YYNGEE. The CDR3 DNA reads TGTGCCAGCAGCGTAGACGGGGGGAGCAATCAGCCCCAGCATTTT. Protein sequence: CASSVDGGSNQPQHF.

The CDR3 nucleotides are TGTGCCAGCAGTTACTCAGGCAGAGTTAATGAAAAACTGTTTTTT. This codes for CASSYSGRVNEKLFF. The chain recombines TRBV6-6 with TRBJ1-4; D not resolved. V lost 0 bases, J lost 4 bases, and 9 bases lay in between. CDR1 and CDR2 from the germline V gene are MNHNY and SVGAGI (reference sequence). The length of the CDR3 is 15 residues.

The chain joins TRBV30 to TRBJ2-1; maybe TRBD1 (5 bases). CDR1 is GTSNPN, CDR2 SVGIG, per germline (reference sequence). The V end lost 4 bases, the J end lost 9 bases, and 10 bases lay between the germline ends. This CDR3 contains 11 residues. CDR3 in DNA: TGTGCCTGGACGCAAGACAGTGAGCAGTTCTTC. Translation: CAWTQDSEQFF. Looking up the rest from reference TRBV30 and TRBJ2-1 gives the full variable domain: SQTIHQWPATLVQPVGSPLSLECTVEGTSNPNLYWYRQAAGRGLQLLFYSVGIGQISSEVPQNLSASRPQDRQFILSSKKLLLSDSGFYLCAWTQDSEQFFGPGTRLTVL.

V usage is TRBV7-9 and J usage is TRBJ1-1; D may be TRBD1 (6 bases). CDR1 and CDR2 (germline): SEHNR, FQNEAQ (reference sequence). V lost 2 bases, J lost 1 base, and 14 bases lay in between. The CDR3 runs to 16 residues. The CDR3 reads CASSLFVRTANTEAFF. As DNA, the CDR3 is TGTGCCAGCAGCTTATTCGTGAGGACAGCGAACACTGAAGCTTTCTTT.

This clone has a handful of counts. This rearrangement joins TRBV5-1 to TRBJ2-7; D gene unclear. In germline, CDR1 is SGHRS, CDR2 YFSETQ. This CDR3 is built from 16 residues. Trimming removed 4 bases from V and 0 bases from J, with 17 bases in between. The CDR3 region has the DNA TGCGCCAGCAGCGCCGATCCGTCTCCGACCTCCTACGAGCAGTACTTC. It codes for CASSADPSPTSYEQYF.

The CDR3 region is CASRVAGANNEQFF. The DNA of the CDR3 is TGTGCCAGCAGGGTAGCGGGAGCTAATAATGAGCAGTTCTTC. The chain combines TRBV11-2 with TRBJ2-1, with 9 bases aligning to TRBD2. CDR1 and CDR2 from the germline V gene are SGHAT and FQNNGV. This CDR3 comprises 14 residues. J gave up 7 bases and V 6 bases, and 7 bases lay outside the gene matches.

This chain connects TRBV19 to TRBJ2-7; possible D gene TRBD2, 6 bases. Germline CDR1 reads LNHDA; CDR2 reads SQIVND (reference sequence). V was trimmed by 6 bases and J by 6 bases, leaving 21 bases between them. The CDR3 loop spans 15 amino acids. The CDR3 coding sequence is TGTGCCAGTAGCGAACCGGGACTGGCTGGACTCGAGCAGTACTTC. Translation: CASSEPGLAGLEQYF.

V is TRBV29-1 and J is TRBJ2-1; D gene ambiguous. CDR3 size: 12 residues. Germline values: CDR1 SQVTM, CDR2 ANQGSEA. Trimming took 2 bases from V and 0 from J, leaving 2 bases between them. The CDR3 loop reads CSVENSYNEQFF. CDR3 coding DNA: TGCAGCGTTGAAAACTCCTACAATGAGCAGTTCTTC.

The rearrangement uses TRBV30 and TRBJ2-3, with TRBD2 matching over 10 bases. The germline gives CDR1 GTSNPN, CDR2 SVGIG (reference sequence). With 2 bases clipped from V and 4 bases from J, the junction kept 6 bases outside the gene matches. The CDR3 extends over 15 amino acids. CDR3 protein: CAWSPGTSEADTQYF. DNA for the CDR3: TGTGCCTGGAGTCCCGGGACTAGCGAAGCAGATACGCAGTATTTT.

This clone was detected once. The sample carries other DNA sequences with the same CDR3. The chain combines TRBV9 with TRBJ2-7; D is ambiguous. CDR1 and CDR2 (germline): SGDLS, YYNGEE. With 0 bases removed from V and 3 bases from J, the gap between germline ends came to 7 bases. There are 13 residues in the CDR3. CDR3 protein: CASSVAQGYEQYF. In DNA, the CDR3 is TGTGCCAGCAGCGTAGCTCAAGGCTACGAGCAGTACTTC.

The rearrangement links TRBV7-9 to TRBJ1-2, with no clear D. Trimming took off 0 bases at V and 5 bases at J, with 4 bases between the two ends. The CDR3 length is 12 residues. Looked up from germline, CDR1 is SEHNR and CDR2 is FQNEAQ (reference sequence). CDR3 coding DNA: TGTGCCAGCAGCTTAGCCGAGTATGGCTACACCTTC. Protein product: CASSLAEYGYTF.

The chain is built from TRBV4-1 and TRBJ2-7, with 7 bases identical to TRBD1. Germline CDR1 is MGHRA and CDR2 is YSYEKL. Trimming cost V 3 bases and J 1 base; bases outside gene matches: 9. CDR3 length: 16 residues. The CDR3 sequence is CASSQGTGAFSYEQYF. The CDR3, as DNA: TGCGCCAGCAGCCAGGGAACAGGGGCCTTTTCCTACGAGCAGTACTTC.

The chain combines TRBV27 with TRBJ2-1; TRBD2 is a possible D gene (6 bases). CDR1 and CDR2 from the germline V gene are MNHEY and SMNVEV (reference sequence). The germline V and J ends were trimmed by 10 bases and 6 bases, with 22 bases remaining between them. This CDR3 is built from 15 residues. The CDR3 sequence is CATAHAGRSANEQFF. CDR3 DNA: TGTGCCACCGCTCACGCAGGGAGGTCTGCCAATGAGCAGTTCTTC.

The V gene is TRBV20-1, the J gene TRBJ2-5; perhaps D is TRBD1 or TRBD2 (5 bases each). The CDR3 has 11 residues. Trimming shortened V by 7 bases and J by 3 bases, and 9 bases separated the two germline ends. Germline CDR1 is DFQATT and CDR2 is SNEGSKA (reference sequence). The CDR3: CSGGMEETQYF. The CDR3 DNA reads TGCAGTGGGGGGATGGAAGAGACCCAGTACTTC.

This chain joins TRBV30 and TRBJ2-7; D is uncertain. The CDR3 contains 13 residues. Germline assignment: CDR1 GTSNPN and CDR2 SVGIG (reference sequence). Trimming cost V 0 bases and J 6 bases, with 12 bases left between them. The CDR3 sequence is CAWSVLGSGEQYF. In DNA, the CDR3 is TGTGCCTGGAGTGTACTGGGTTCGGGCGAGCAGTACTTC.

This clone was recorded a few times. V gene TRBV4-3 combines with J gene TRBJ2-1; TRBD2 agrees at 8 bases. This CDR3 region has 17 residues. V trimming: 0 bases; J trimming: 2 bases; junction bases outside the gene matches: 6. Germline CDR1 is LGHNA and CDR2 is YSLEER. Here the CDR3 DNA reads TGCGCCAGCAGCCAAGATGGGGCCGGGAGGGCCTACAATGAGCAGTTCTTC. This codes for CASSQDGAGRAYNEQFF.

This chain joins TRBV5-5 and TRBJ2-7; tentative D call: TRBD2 (5 bases). In germline, CDR1 is SGHKS, CDR2 YYEKEE (reference sequence). The CDR3 spans 13 residues. Deletions cut 5 bases from V and 1 base from J, with 10 bases between. The CDR3 DNA sequence: TGTGCCAGCAGTGGAGGACCATCCTACGAGCAGTACTTC. Protein product: CASSGGPSYEQYF.

This clone turned up a few times. The chain uses TRBV7-2 and TRBJ2-3; 12 bases agree with TRBD1. The germline gives CDR1 SGHTA, CDR2 FQGNSA. After removal of 5 bases from V and 0 bases from J, the junction contained 3 bases not matched to a gene. The CDR3 length is 16 residues. CDR3 coding DNA: TGTGCCAGCAGCCGGGGACAGGGGGCGAGCACAGATACGCAGTATTTT. Translated, it gives CASSRGQGASTDTQYF.

The V and J genes are TRBV27 and TRBJ2-6; tentatively, D is TRBD1 (6 bases). This CDR3 has 19 amino acids. V was clipped by 3 bases and J by 0 bases, with 18 bases between them. Germline V gene sequence: CDR1 MNHEY, CDR2 SMNVEV (reference sequence). The CDR3 protein is CASSFWSDLDSSGANVLTF. In DNA, the CDR3 is TGTGCCAGCAGTTTCTGGTCCGATCTGGACAGCTCTGGGGCCAACGTCCTGACTTTC. The full variable domain, rest sourced from reference TRBV27 and TRBJ2-6, is EAQVTQNPRYLITVTGKKLTVTCSQNMNHEYMSWYRQDPGLGLRQIYYSMNVEVTDKGDVPEGYKVSRKEKRNFPLILESPSPNQTSLYFCASSFWSDLDSSGANVLTFGAGSRLTVL.

This clone has a handful of counts. The rearrangement uses TRBV2 and TRBJ2-3; D is unclear. Germline CDR1 is SNHLY and CDR2 is FYNNEI. Trimming removed 4 bases from V and 1 base from J, with 6 bases in between. The CDR3 has 13 amino acids. This chain's CDR3 is CASSAERTDTQYF. The CDR3 DNA follows: TGTGCCAGCAGTGCGGAACGCACAGATACGCAGTATTTT.

This clone was counted between two and nine times. The chain joins TRBV19 to TRBJ2-2; 11 nucleotides match TRBD2. V was pared by 6 bases and J by 2 bases, with 5 bases of the junction left unmatched. Per germline, CDR1 LNHDA and CDR2 SQIVND (reference sequence). The CDR3 covers 16 residues. CDR3 region: CASRASGRTNTGELFF. The DNA for the CDR3 is TGTGCCAGTAGAGCTAGCGGGAGGACCAACACCGGGGAGCTGTTTTTT.